This TCR beta chain was sequenced during a study of shared clonotypes between healthy human individuals. TCRdb's table, derived via immunoSEQ multiplex PCR, lists solely in-frame clones and lacks some. The table records 900,000 to 1,200,000 clones, around 78% of them present only once. The CDR3 runs to 12 residues. Trimming removed 0 bases from V and 9 bases from J, with 9 bases in between. Per germline, CDR1 GTSNPN and CDR2 SVGIG (reference sequence). The chain uses TRBV30 and TRBJ1-5; weak D call: TRBD1 (5 bases). This clonotype originated in a man aged 18-30 years in good health. Some clones in this sample may be carry-over from other donors' samples. Material: memory CD4+ T cells from PBMCs. Subset defined: CD45RA-negative fraction. The CDR3 protein is CAWSVGQGPQHF. Here the CDR3 DNA reads TGTGCCTGGAGTGTAGGGCAGGGGCCCCAGCATTTT. Supplemented by reference TRBV30 and TRBJ1-5, the full variable domain reads SQTIHQWPATLVQPVGSPLSLECTVEGTSNPNLYWYRQAAGRGLQLLFYSVGIGQISSEVPQNLSASRPQDRQFILSSKKLLLSDSGFYLCAWSVGQGPQHFGDGTRLSIL.